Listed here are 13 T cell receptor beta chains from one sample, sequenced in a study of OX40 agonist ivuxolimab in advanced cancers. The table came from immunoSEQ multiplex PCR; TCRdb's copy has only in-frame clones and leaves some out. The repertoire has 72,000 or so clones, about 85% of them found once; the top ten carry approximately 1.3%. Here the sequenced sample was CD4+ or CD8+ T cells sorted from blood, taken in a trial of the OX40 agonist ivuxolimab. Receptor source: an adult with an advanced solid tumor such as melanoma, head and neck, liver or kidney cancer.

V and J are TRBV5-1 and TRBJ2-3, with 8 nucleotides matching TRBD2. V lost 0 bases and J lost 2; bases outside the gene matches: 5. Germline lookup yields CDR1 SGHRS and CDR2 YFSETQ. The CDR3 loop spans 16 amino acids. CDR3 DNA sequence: TGCGCCAGCAGCTTGGGGCGGGGGGTCGTCACAGATACGCAGTATTTT. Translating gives CASSLGRGVVTDTQYF. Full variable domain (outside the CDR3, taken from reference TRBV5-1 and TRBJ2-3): KAGVTQTPRYLIKTRGQQVTLSCSPISGHRSVSWYQQTPGQGLQFLFEYFSETQRNKGNFPGRFSGRQFSNSRSEMNVSTLELGDSALYLCASSLGRGVVTDTQYFGPGTRLTVL.

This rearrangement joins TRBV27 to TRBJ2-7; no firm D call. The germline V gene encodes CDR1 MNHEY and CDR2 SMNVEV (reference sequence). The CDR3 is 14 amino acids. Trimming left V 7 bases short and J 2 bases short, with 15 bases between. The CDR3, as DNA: TGTGCCAGCACCTTGGGGAAGGGAACCTACGAGCAGTACTTC. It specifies CASTLGKGTYEQYF.

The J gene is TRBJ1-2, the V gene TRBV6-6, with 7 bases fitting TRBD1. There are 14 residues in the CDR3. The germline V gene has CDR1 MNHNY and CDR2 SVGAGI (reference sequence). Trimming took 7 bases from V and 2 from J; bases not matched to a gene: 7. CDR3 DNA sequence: TGTGCCAGCACCCCGGAGGGGGCAAACTATGGCTACACCTTC. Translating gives CASTPEGANYGYTF.

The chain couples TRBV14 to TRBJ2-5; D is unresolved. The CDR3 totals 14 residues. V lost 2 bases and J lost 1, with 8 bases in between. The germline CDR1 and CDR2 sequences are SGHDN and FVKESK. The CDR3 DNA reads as TGTGCCAGCAGCCAATGGAGAGCCCAAGAGACCCAGTACTTC. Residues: CASSQWRAQETQYF.

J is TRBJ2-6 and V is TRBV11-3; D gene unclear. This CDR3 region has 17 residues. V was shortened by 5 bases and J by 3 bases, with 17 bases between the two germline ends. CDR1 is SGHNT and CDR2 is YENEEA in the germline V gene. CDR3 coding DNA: TGTGCCAGCAGCCCCGGTGGTTCCCGAGGTGGGGCCAACGTCCTGACTTTC. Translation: CASSPGGSRGGANVLTF. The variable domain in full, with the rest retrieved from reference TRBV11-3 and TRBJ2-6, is EAGVVQSPRYKIIEKKQPVAFWCNPISGHNTLYWYLQNLGQGPELLIRYENEEAVDDSQLPKDRFSAERLKGVDSTLKIQPAELGDSAVYLCASSPGGSRGGANVLTFGAGSRLTVL.

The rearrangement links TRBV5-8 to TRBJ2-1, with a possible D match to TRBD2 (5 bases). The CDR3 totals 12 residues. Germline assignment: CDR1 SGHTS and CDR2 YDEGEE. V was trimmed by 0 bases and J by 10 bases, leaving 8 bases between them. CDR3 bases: TGTGCCAGCAGCTTGGCGGCTAGCGAGCAGTTCTTC. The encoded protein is CASSLAASEQFF.

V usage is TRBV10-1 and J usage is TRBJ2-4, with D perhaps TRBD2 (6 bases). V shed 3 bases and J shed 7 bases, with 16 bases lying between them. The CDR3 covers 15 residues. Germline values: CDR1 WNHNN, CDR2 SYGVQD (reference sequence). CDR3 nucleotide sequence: TGCGCCAGCAGTGACACCGGGACCGGGGGTAACATTCAGTACTTC. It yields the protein CASSDTGTGGNIQYF.

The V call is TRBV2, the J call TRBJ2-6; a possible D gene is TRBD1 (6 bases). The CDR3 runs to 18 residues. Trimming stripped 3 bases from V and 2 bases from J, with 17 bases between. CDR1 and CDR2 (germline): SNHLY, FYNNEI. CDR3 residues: CASSEVQGKGTGANVLTF. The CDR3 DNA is TGTGCCAGCAGTGAGGTACAGGGAAAAGGGACTGGGGCCAACGTCCTGACTTTC.

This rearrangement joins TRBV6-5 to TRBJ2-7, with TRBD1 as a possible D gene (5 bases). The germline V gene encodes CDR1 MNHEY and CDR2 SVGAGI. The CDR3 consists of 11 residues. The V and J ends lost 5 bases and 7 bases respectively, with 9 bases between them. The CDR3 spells CASSTRGEQYF. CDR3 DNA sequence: TGTGCCAGCAGTACAAGGGGTGAGCAGTACTTC.

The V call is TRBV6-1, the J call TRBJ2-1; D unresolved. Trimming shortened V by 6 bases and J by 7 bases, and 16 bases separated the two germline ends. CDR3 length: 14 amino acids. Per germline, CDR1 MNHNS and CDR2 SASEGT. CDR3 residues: CASRFRAEGNEQFF. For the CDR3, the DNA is TGTGCCAGCAGATTCCGGGCCGAAGGGAATGAGCAGTTCTTC.

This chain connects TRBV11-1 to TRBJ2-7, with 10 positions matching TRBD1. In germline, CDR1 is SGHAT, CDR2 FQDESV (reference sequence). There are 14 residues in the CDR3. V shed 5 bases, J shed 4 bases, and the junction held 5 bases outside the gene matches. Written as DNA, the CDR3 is TGTGCCAGCAGCACGGGACAGGGGAGGTACGAGCAGTACTTC. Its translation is CASSTGQGRYEQYF.

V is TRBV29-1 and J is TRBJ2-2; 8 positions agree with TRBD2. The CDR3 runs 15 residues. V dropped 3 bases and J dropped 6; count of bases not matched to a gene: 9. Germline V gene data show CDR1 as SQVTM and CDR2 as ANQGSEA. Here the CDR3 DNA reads TGCAGCGTTGAGCTAGCGGGCCCCGTGCCCGGGGAGCTGTTTTTT. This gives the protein CSVELAGPVPGELFF.

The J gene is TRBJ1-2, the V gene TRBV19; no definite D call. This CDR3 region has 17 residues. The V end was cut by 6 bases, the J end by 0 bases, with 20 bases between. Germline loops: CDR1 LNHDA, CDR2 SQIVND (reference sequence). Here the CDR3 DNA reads TGTGCCAGTAGCCCAACCGCGCAACAGATTACTAACTATGGCTACACCTTC. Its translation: CASSPTAQQITNYGYTF.